This TCR beta chain was observed in a study of cytomegalovirus exposure and HLA in healthy donors (TCRdb year 2017). Turning to the overall study: According to an earlier analysis of several hundred of the donors, about 170 million T cells yielded approximately 120 million unique TCR beta sequences and about 300 Gb of sequence data. A later analysis re-analyzed previously published TCR beta repertoires from hundreds of donors and added high-resolution HLA genotyping to study TCR occurrence patterns. On average, about 240,000 unique TCR beta nucleotide sequences were sequenced per donor among 398 genotyped donors of the cohort, with roughly a sixth of those sequences being non-productive. The genetic ancestry cluster associated with self-reported Caucasian donors included about 81% of the roughly 390 genotyped donors. The aim of the study was to test whether cataloging public T cell receptors could identify signatures of past pathogen exposure. All discovery cohort repertoires had been generated using a single sequencing platform. Typing coverage varied by locus: 629-630 donors for A, B, C, DRB1 and DQB1; roughly 500 for DQA1; 606 for DPA1; around 490 for DPB1. A separate validation cohort of roughly 120 different subjects was used in addition to the approximately 700-subject first cohort. Because of strong linkage in the cohort, 4 to 6 DR-DQ haplotypes were treated as single units for association and clustering. An earlier analysis of approximately 630 of the donors applied high-throughput TCR beta sequencing to assess whether each TCR beta V gene segment acted as functional or pseudogenic. Donor age, sex, ethnicity and CMV serostatus were collected together with the repertoire data. Genome-wide SNP genotypes for about 65% of the roughly 670 donors were used in a later genetic analysis, which treated that subset as a discovery cohort. The study combined high-throughput TCR immunosequencing, statistical association of individual TCRs with disease status, and machine learning to predict cytomegalovirus infection status. Class I and class II HLA loci were covered by the typing at four-digit resolution. Roughly 310 gigabases of sequencing data and approximately 84 million unique TCR sequences were included in an early release covering under 650 HLA-typed donors. Using immunosequencing, the study profiled T cell repertoires from about 650 subjects and related those repertoires to cytomegalovirus serostatus. Rather than using new phenotypic data, the later analysis identified candidate immune exposures from TCR beta sequences and from how often those sequences occurred across donors.

The cohort was made up of roughly 670 healthy bone marrow donors. At the time of sampling, every cohort member was nominally healthy, though immune exposures that went unrecorded were likely present. The donor was CMV seropositive and was included in the group of 250 to 300 seropositive cohort members. Each donor provided a peripheral blood sample, and peripheral blood mononuclear cells were used for TCR beta sequencing. Genomic DNA extraction from the blood cell samples was performed with the Qiagen DNeasy Blood Extraction Kit. The germline V gene specifies SNHLY as CDR1 and FYNNEI as CDR2. The junction shows trimming of 2 bases on V and 8 bases on J, and the gene matches do not reach 6 bases of it. Its CDR3 holds 14 amino acids, cysteine through phenylalanine. Only CDR3 DNA remains: 42 bases, in frame from the first base. Libraries were prepared through the immunoSEQ multiplex PCR assay. A mixture of 60 forward primers for TCR Vbeta segments and 13 reverse primers for TCR Jbeta segments was used in the multiplex PCR. The CDR3 region of rearranged TCR beta genes was amplified from genomic DNA with a multiplex PCR assay. The amplified TCR beta libraries were sequenced on the Illumina HiSeq System as 87-base-pair reads. Turning to the authors' computational methods: A later analysis tallied 70 million to 100 million unique TCR beta chains across the 666 repertoires, and about 10 million of those chains were shared by two or more donors. To remove PCR and sequencing errors, raw reads were error-corrected and collapsed into unique sequences using a nearest-neighbor algorithm that merged closely related sequences. Alignment of CDR3 sequences to IMGT reference sequences was used to assign V, D and J gene segments. For a sequence to be retained, a match of at least six nucleotides to both a V gene segment and a J gene segment was required. A rearrangement was called productive if the CDR3 had no stop codons and remained in frame with V and J, and every other rearrangement was called non-productive. Following IMGT convention, CDR3 was defined as the stretch from the second conserved V-encoded cysteine up to the conserved J-encoded phenylalanine. In an earlier analysis of roughly 580 of the donors, sequences lacking an unambiguous match to a single V gene segment were excluded. In an earlier analysis of some 590 of the donors, a V segment was called functional when productive rearrangements were above 56.7%, and segregating when the standard deviation between donors exceeded 5%. To diagnose cytomegalovirus status from the catalog of TCR beta chain sequences, a statistical classification framework was built. In a later analysis, TCR nucleotide sequences were compared against IMGT/GENE-DB human TR gene sequences so that V and J genes could be assigned. In a later analysis, CDR3 sequences and most-parsimonious VDJ recombination scenarios were assigned using the TCRdist pipeline. In a later analysis, every TCR beta chain was defined by the combination of its CDR3 amino acid sequence and its V-gene family, and reads without a unique V-gene family were dropped. In a later analysis, 450 to 600 highly shared, low-generation-probability nucleotide sequences were removed to address suspected cross-contamination and a sequencing artifact. For each public chain, a later analysis derived a clonal expansion index from normalized ranks of inferred template counts within each repertoire. In a later analysis, generation probabilities were computed using a VDJ recombination model fitted to out-of-frame rearrangements, and the results were checked against IGoR. Hypergeometric tests were used in a later analysis to score TCR-TCR, TCR-HLA and TCR-CMV co-occurrence, with a repertoire-size bias correction applied to the TCR pairs. In a later analysis, false discovery rates were estimated by permuting HLA or CMV assignments 20 times. In a later analysis, co-occurring TCRs were grouped using DBSCAN, with TCRdist sequence similarity added in when clustering inside HLA-allele-positive subsets. Repertoires with fewer than 30,000 or more than 120,000 public chains were left out of co-occurrence clustering, as were a few repertoires with anomalous nucleotide sharing. The table was pulled from immuneACCESS by TCRdb, which kept in-frame rearrangements only. Such tables lose some clones; where checked, under half of the loss comes from unresolved V genes, and the rest has no known cause. The D gene and trimming were derived from the DNA, and the V and J assignments and clone size from that table. In all, the sample holds 150,000 or so clones, and around 72% of those were seen once. The top ten clones comprise 7% of the sample.

Results the study describes overall, beyond this receptor: The sequencing pipeline was judged likely to have produced a cluster of highly shared sequence variants as a technical artifact. Seventeen rarely observed V segments, including chromosome 9 orphons, were excluded from the earlier analysis of about 610 of the donors because counts were too low. In vitro tests confirmed that a few of the cytomegalovirus-associated TCR beta chains recognize cytomegalovirus antigens. An earlier analysis of 587 of the donors showed that most TCR beta V segments appeared in productive rearrangements either about 87% or about 30% of the time, which broadly matched IMGT annotations. The only immune exposure information available for the cohort was CMV serostatus. An association between a missense DCLRE1C variant and V-gene and J-gene trimming of TCR beta chains was found in a later genetic analysis and replicated in an independent cohort. Compared with the approximately 710-donor mean, donors in an Asian-associated ancestry cluster had fewer N-insertions in productive TCRs, according to a later genetic analysis. Compared with equally common non-associated chains, HLA-associated TCR beta chains in a later analysis were more clonally expanded and had lower generation probabilities. Because some donors lacked HLA typing at each locus, the association tests relied only on the typed subset. Correlated functional status among segregating V segments might reflect linkage disequilibrium, but an unknown experimental factor could not be ruled out. The study listed 170 or so TCR beta chains as associated with cytomegalovirus. When HLA alleles, especially DR and DQ, strongly co-occurred, attributing TCR associations to individual alleles was difficult. Only TCR beta chains were sequenced in this cohort, and the absence of alpha or paired-chain data limited detectable features. Because the 87-base-pair reads could not distinguish some IMGT-functional V segments, including TRBV6-2 and TRBV6-3, those segments were excluded. According to a later analysis, parvovirus B19, influenza, CMV and Epstein-Barr virus appeared linked to several top co-occurrence clusters. The classifier was reported to diagnose cytomegalovirus status with high specificity and sensitivity in both the original cohort and the validation cohort. Specific HLA alleles were associated with about 17,000 TCR beta sequences at a false discovery rate of 0.05 in a later analysis. The presence/absence analyses assumed that sequencing depth was roughly uniform across donors, and that assumption may not be true. In a later analysis, the rate of TCR association differed among HLA loci, with DRB1 alleles having the most associated TCRs and HLA-C alleles having the fewest. A further reported finding was that TCR beta sequences accurately predicted the HLA-A and HLA-B alleles for most subjects in the first cohort. Most CMV-associated TCR beta chains appeared to be HLA-restricted in a later analysis, and the HLA associations seemed to be driven largely by CMV exposure. It was suggested by the authors that the approach could potentially be generalized to other disease states and immunological phenotypes. Most TCR sequences were observed very rarely across donors, whereas some public TCRs were present in many individuals.

For this clone: Its specific antigen is unknown. Base-call qualities are not available, and no considerably larger clone is one nucleotide away.

Material for sequencing was PBMCs. The V gene is TRBV2 and the J gene is TRBJ1-2; a stretch of 9 junction bases matches TRBD1. This TCR derives from a woman aged 40-49 years in good health and CMV-seropositive. The nucleotide sequence reads TGTGCCAGCAGTGAAACCTGGACAGGGGAAGGCTACACCTTC. It translates to CASSETWTGEGYTF.